This T cell receptor (beta chain) was obtained from a study of shared clonotypes between healthy human individuals. Looking at the study overall: The people who gave samples were two women and a few men aged 18 to 49.

Profiling relied on immunoSEQ multiplex PCR, and the TCRdb table lists in-frame clones only, not all of them. The repertoire holds 2 million to 3 million clones, 93% seen once, with 0.36% in the top ten. About this clone: Its antigen remains unidentified.

Study-wide points: Generation of non-shared clonotypes was less probable than generation of clonotypes shared by all four donors. Clonotypes that were shared across a handful of donors made up around 5% of naive CD4 clonotypes.

The source material was naive CD4+ T cells from PBMCs. The subset is: CD45RA+ positively selected. The sequence derives from a man between 18 and 35 years old in good health. Some clones in this sample may be carry-over from other donors' samples.

Here the CDR3 DNA reads TGCGCCAGCAGCTTGGTCGGGACAGGGTCTAGCTCCTACAATGAGCAGTTCTTC. Translation gives CASSLVGTGSSSYNEQFF. The V and J genes are TRBV5-1 and TRBJ2-1; 9 bases match TRBD1. Germline V CDR1 and CDR2: SGHRS, YFSETQ. Trimming at V came to 0 bases and at J to 0 bases, leaving 7 bases not matched to a gene. The CDR3 runs 18 residues.